This passage covers 14 T cell receptor beta chains from one sample sequenced in a study of monozygotic twins with inflammatory bowel disease. No DNA is given; TCRdb re-called the 5' RACE reads and lists each CDR3 protein once. Its table records more than 300,000 distinct CDR3 sequences. The sample was blood. The source of these receptors is a human donor with ulcerative colitis or Crohn's disease, or a healthy co-twin of an affected twin (not recorded which).

The V and J genes are TRBV4-3 and TRBJ2-2. Germline V gene sequence: CDR1 LGHNA, CDR2 YSLEER. CDR3 length equals 16 residues. CDR3 sequence reads: CASSQVLTTRGGELFF.

V is TRBV18 and J is TRBJ1-5; TCRdb's assignment of TRBD1 cannot be checked, as there is no DNA. The CDR3 loop spans 15 amino acids. Germline V lookup: CDR1 KGHSH, CDR2 LQKENI. CDR3 sequence reads: CASSPRTGGSQPQHF.

CDR3 amino acids: CATSDNGQGSEVNEQFF. The rearrangement links TRBV24-1 to TRBJ2-1; TCRdb indicates TRBD1, and absent DNA this call remains unverified. This CDR3 has 17 residues. CDR1 and CDR2 (germline): KGHDR, SFDVKD.

The V gene is TRBV4-1, the J gene TRBJ1-4. CDR1 and CDR2 from the germline V gene are MGHRA and YSYEKL. The CDR3 covers 18 residues. The chain's CDR3 is CASSQARGSRATNEKLFF.

V gene TRBV28 combines with J gene TRBJ2-7. Germline V gene lookup returns CDR1 MDHEN and CDR2 SYDVKM. The CDR3 has 12 residues. Here the CDR3 reads CASIDSSYEQYF.

The gene calls are TRBV5-1 and TRBJ2-3; the TRBD1 assignment by TCRdb is unverifiable without DNA. The CDR3 extends over 15 amino acids. The germline gives CDR1 SGHRS, CDR2 YFSETQ. The CDR3 here is CASSLGTPKADTQYF.

The chain has TRBV4-3 and TRBJ1-2; absent DNA, TCRdb's TRBD1 call cannot be checked. The CDR3 runs to 15 residues. Germline loops: CDR1 LGHNA, CDR2 YSLEER. Here the CDR3 reads CASTLYRDSNYGYTF.

The J gene is TRBJ2-2, the V gene TRBV29-1; TCRdb's D call of TRBD1 is untestable without DNA. CDR1 is SQVTM and CDR2 is ANQGSEA in the germline V gene. This CDR3 contains 11 residues. This CDR3 reads CSARDTGELFF.

The V and J genes are TRBV5-1 and TRBJ2-5; TCRdb reports TRBD1, a call that lacks DNA to check it against. Germline V gene data show CDR1 as SGHRS and CDR2 as YFSETQ. CDR3 length equals 16 residues. CDR3 protein: CASSLTWTGEGETQYF.

V usage is TRBV19 and J usage is TRBJ2-1; TCRdb indicates TRBD1, and absent DNA this call remains unverified. This CDR3 is built from 17 residues. Germline CDR1 is LNHDA and CDR2 is SQIVND (reference sequence). The CDR3 loop reads CASSMGGWARENNEQFF.

This rearrangement joins TRBV6-1 to TRBJ2-2; the D gene TCRdb calls, TRBD2, cannot be checked with no DNA. Germline V gene sequence: CDR1 MNHNS, CDR2 SASEGT. This CDR3 spans 17 amino acids. This CDR3 is CASSPLGASGGNWELFF.

This chain links TRBV4-3 with TRBJ2-7; the TCRdb call, TRBD2, lacks DNA for checking. This CDR3 comprises 17 residues. Per germline, CDR1 LGHNA and CDR2 YSLEER. CDR3 sequence reads: CASSQDPAGPFSYEQYF.

The chain is built from TRBV7-3 and TRBJ1-1. CDR3 size: 14 residues. Germline V lookup: CDR1 SGHTA, CDR2 FQGTGA. This chain's CDR3 is CASSLEVAVSEAFF.

This chain joins TRBV20-1 and TRBJ2-5; as DNA is missing, the TRBD1 call by TCRdb cannot be tested. Germline CDR1 is DFQATT and CDR2 is SNEGSKA (reference sequence). The CDR3 sequence is 14 residues long. CDR3 protein: CSATAGQGGETQYF.